The clone carrying this T cell receptor beta chain occurred a few times. This sample is part of a study of T-cell reconstitution after alpha-beta-depleted transplantation in children. Unique molecular identifiers were incorporated when the TCRbeta library was constructed. MiXCR, applied by TCRdb to the PCR reads, yields one record per CDR3 protein. This table has about 340,000 distinct CDR3 sequences, 10% to 13% appearing once. From germline, CDR1 is ENHRY and CDR2 SYGVKD. V was trimmed by 4 bases and J by 0 bases, leaving 7 bases between them. The CDR3 has 14 residues. The rearrangement joins TRBV10-3 to TRBJ1-3; D unclear. Sequenced material: PBMCs from the stem cell graft donor, taken from the stem cell graft. The sequence was obtained from a human donor who donated a stem cell graft to a child with acute lymphoblastic leukemia. The CDR3 bases are TGTGCCATCAGTGGTCAGAGCTCTGGAAACACCATATATTTT. This sequence encodes CAISGQSSGNTIYF.